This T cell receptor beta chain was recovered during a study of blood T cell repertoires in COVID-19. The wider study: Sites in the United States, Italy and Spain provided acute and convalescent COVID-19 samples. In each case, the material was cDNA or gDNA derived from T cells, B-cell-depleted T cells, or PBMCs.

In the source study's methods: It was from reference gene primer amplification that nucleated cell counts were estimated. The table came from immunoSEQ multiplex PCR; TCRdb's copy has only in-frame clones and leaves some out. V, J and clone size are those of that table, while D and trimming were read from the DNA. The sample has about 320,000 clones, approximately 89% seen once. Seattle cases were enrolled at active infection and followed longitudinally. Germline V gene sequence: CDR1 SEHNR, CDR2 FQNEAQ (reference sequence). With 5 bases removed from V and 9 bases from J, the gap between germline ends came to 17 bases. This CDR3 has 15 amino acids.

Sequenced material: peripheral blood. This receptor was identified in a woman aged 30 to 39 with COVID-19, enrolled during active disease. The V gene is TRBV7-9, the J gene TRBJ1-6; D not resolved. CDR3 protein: CASSPGLLEGSPLHF. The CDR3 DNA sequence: TGTGCCAGCAGCCCGGGTCTACTAGAGGGTTCACCCCTCCACTTT. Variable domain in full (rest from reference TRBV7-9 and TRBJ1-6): DTGVSQNPRHKITKRGQNVTFRCDPISEHNRLYWYRQTLGQGPEFLTYFQNEAQLEKSRLLSDRFSAERPKGSFSTLEIQRTEQGDSAMYLCASSPGLLEGSPLHFGNGTRLTVT.